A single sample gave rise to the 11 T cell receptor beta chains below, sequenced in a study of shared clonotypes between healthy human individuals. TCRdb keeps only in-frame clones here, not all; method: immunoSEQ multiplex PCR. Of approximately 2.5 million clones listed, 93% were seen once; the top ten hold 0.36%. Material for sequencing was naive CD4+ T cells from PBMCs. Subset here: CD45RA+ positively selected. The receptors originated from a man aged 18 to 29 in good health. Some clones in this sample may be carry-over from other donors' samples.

CDR3 nucleotide sequence: TGTGCCAGCAGTTACTCGCTCCGGGGCAACAGGGATGAGCAGTTCTTC. Protein product: CASSYSLRGNRDEQFF. This chain joins TRBV6-5 and TRBJ2-1; D may be TRBD1 (6 bases). Per the germline V gene, CDR1 is MNHEY and CDR2 is SVGAGI. The germline V and J ends were trimmed by 0 bases and 8 bases, with 17 bases remaining between them. The CDR3 covers 16 residues.

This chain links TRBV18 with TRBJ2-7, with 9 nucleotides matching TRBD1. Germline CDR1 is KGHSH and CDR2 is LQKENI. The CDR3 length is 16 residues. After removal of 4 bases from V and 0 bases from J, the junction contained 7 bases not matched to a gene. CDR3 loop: CASSLKTGGLSYEQYF. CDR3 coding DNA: TGTGCCAGCTCACTTAAGACAGGGGGTCTCTCCTACGAGCAGTACTTC. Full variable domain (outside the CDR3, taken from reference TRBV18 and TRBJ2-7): NAGVMQNPRHLVRRRGQEARLRCSPMKGHSHVYWYRQLPEEGLKFMVYLQKENIIDESGMPKERFSAEFPKEGPSILRIQQVVRGDSAAYFCASSLKTGGLSYEQYFGPGTRLTVT.

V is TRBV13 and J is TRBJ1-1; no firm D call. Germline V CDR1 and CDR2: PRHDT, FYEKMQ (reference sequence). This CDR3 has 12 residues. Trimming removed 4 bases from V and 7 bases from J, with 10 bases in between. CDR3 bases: TGTGCCAGCAGCTCGGCAGGTTTTGAAGCTTTCTTT. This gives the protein CASSSAGFEAFF.

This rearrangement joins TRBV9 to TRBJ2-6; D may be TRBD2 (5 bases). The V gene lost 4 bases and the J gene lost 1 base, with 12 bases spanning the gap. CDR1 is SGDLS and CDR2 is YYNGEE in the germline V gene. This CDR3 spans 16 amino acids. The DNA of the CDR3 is TGTGCCAGCAGCTCACGGACGGGGTCTGGGGCCAACGTCCTGACTTTC. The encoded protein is CASSSRTGSGANVLTF.

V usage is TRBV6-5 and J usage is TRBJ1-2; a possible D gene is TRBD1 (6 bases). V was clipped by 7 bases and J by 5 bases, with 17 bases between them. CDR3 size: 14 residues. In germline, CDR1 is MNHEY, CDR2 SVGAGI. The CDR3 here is CASTNSAGTYGYTF. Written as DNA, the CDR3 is TGTGCCAGCACCAACTCGGCAGGGACATATGGCTACACCTTC.

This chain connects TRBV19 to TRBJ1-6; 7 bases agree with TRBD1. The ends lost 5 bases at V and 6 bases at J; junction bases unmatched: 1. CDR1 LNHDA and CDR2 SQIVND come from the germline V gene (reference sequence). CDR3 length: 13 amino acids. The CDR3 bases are TGTGCCAGTAGTCGGGACAGTAATTCACCCCTCCACTTT. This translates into CASSRDSNSPLHF. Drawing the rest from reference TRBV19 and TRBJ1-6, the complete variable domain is DGGITQSPKYLFRKEGQNVTLSCEQNLNHDAMYWYRQDPGQGLRLIYYSQIVNDFQKGDIAEGYSVSREKKESFPLTVTSAQKNPTAFYLCASSRDSNSPLHFGNGTRLTVT.

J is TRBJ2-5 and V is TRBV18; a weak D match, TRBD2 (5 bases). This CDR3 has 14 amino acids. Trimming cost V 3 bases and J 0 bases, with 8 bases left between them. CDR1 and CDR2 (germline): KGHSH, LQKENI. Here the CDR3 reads CASSPPGYQETQYF. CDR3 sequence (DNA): TGTGCCAGCTCACCCCCGGGGTACCAAGAGACCCAGTACTTC.

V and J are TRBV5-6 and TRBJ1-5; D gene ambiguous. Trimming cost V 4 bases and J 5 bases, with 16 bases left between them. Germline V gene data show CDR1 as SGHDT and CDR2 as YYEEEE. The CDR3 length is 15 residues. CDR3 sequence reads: CASSRGTLRDQPQHF. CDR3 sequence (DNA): TGTGCCAGCAGCCGCGGAACCCTTCGAGATCAGCCCCAGCATTTT.

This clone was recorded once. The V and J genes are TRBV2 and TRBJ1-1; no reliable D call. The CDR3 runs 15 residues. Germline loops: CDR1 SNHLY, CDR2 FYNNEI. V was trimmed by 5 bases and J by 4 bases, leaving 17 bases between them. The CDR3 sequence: CASSSGPALPTEAFF. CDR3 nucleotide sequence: TGTGCCAGCAGTTCCGGGCCGGCTCTCCCCACTGAAGCTTTCTTT.

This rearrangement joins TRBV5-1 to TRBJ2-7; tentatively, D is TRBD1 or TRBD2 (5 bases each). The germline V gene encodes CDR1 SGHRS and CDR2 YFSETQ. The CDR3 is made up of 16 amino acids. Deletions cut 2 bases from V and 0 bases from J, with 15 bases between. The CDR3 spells CASSFGGDAYSYEQYF. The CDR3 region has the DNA TGCGCCAGCAGCTTTGGTGGGGACGCCTACTCCTACGAGCAGTACTTC.

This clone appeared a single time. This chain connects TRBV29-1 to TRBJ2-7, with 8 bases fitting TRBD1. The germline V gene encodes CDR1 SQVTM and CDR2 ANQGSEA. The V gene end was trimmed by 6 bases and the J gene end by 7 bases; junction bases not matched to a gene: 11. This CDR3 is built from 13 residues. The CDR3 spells CSVNPQGAREQYF. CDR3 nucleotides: TGCAGCGTAAACCCTCAGGGGGCGCGGGAGCAGTACTTC.